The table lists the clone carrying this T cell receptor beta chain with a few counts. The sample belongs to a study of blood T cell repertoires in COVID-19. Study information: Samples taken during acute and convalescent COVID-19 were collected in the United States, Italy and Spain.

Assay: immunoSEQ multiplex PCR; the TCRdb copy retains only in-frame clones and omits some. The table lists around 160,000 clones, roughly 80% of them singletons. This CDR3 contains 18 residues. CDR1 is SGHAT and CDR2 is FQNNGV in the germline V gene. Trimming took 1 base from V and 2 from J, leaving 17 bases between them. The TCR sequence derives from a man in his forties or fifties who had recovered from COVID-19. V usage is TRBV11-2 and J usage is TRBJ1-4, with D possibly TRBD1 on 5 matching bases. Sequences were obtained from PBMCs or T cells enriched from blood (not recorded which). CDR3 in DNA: TGTGCCAGCAGCTTAGTGTCTGGAGCAGGGTACACTAATGAAAAACTGTTTTTT. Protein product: CASSLVSGAGYTNEKLFF.